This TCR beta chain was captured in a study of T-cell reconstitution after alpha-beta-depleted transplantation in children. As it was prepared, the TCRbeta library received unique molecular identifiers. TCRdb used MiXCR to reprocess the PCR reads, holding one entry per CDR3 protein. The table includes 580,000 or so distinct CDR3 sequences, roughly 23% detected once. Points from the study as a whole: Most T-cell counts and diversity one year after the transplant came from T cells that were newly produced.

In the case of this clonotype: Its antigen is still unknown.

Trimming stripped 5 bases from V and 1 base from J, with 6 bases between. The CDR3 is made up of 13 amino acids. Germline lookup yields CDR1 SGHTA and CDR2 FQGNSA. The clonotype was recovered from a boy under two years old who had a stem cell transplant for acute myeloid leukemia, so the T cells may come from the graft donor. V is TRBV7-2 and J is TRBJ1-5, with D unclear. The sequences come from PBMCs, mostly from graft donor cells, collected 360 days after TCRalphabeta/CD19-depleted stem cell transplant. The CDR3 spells CASSKQSNQPQHF. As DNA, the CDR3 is TGTGCCAGCAGCAAACAAAGCAATCAGCCCCAGCATTTT.